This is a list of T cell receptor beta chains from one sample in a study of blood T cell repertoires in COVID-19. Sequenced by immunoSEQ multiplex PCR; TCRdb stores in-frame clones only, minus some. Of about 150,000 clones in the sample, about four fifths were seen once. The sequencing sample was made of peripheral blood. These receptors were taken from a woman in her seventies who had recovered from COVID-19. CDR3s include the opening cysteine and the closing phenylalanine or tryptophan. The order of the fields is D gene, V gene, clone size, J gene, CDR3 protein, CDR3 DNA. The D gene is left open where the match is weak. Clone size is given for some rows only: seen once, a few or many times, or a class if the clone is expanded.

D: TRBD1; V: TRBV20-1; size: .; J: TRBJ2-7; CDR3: CSAHTTGWEYF; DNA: TGCAGTGCTCACACGACAGGGTGGGAGTACTTC
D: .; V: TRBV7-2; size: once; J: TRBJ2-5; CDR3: CASSPPPLRETQYF; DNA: TGTGCCAGCAGCCCCCCTCCCCTCCGAGAGACCCAGTACTTC
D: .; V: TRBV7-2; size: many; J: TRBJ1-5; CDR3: CASSLARGGEPQHF; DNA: TGTGCCAGCAGCTTAGCGAGGGGGGGGGAGCCCCAGCATTTT
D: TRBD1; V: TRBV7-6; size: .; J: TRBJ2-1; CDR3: CASSRGTDGVQQFF; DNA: TGTGCCAGCAGCCGTGGGACAGATGGGGTCCAGCAGTTCTTC
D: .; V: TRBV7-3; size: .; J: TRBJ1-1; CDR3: CASSQNTNTEAFF; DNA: TGTGCCAGCAGCCAAAACACGAACACTGAAGCTTTCTTT
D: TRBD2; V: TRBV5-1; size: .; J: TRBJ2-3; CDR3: CASSRTSGASTDTQYF; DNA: TGCGCCAGCAGCCGGACTAGCGGGGCAAGCACAGATACGCAGTATTTT
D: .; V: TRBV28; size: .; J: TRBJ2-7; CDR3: CASRPRFSGASYEQYF; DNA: TGTGCCAGCAGGCCCCGGTTTAGCGGAGCCTCCTACGAGCAGTACTTC
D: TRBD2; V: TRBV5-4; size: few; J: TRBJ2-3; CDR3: CASSSGLAGGRTDTQYF; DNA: TGTGCCAGCAGCTCGGGACTAGCGGGCGGCCGCACAGATACGCAGTATTTT
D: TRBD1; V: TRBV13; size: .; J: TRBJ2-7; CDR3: CASSLGQGPYEQYF; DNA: TGTGCCAGCAGCTTGGGACAGGGCCCCTACGAGCAGTACTTC
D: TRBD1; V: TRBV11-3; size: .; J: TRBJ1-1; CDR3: CASSSYRGTEAFF; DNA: TGTGCCAGCAGCTCATACAGGGGCACTGAAGCTTTCTTT
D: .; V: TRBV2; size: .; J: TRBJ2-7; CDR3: CASSAYEQYF; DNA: TGTGCCAGCAGCGCCTACGAGCAGTACTTC
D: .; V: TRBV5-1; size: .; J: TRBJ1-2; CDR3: CASSLVPRAGGYTF; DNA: TGCGCCAGCAGCTTGGTTCCCAGGGCTGGTGGCTACACCTTC
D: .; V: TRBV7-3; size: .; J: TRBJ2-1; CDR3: CASSNNRYNEQFF; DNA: TGTGCCAGCAGCAACAACAGATACAATGAGCAGTTCTTC
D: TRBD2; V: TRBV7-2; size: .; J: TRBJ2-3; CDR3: CASRRLAATTDTQYF; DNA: TGTGCCAGCAGAAGACTAGCGGCCACCACAGATACGCAGTATTTT
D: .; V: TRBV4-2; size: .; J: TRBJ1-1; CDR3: CASSQAVTQNTEAFF; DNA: TGTGCCAGCAGCCAAGCGGTCACCCAGAACACTGAAGCTTTCTTT
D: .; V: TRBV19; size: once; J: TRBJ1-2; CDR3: CASSIQVGYGYTF; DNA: TGTGCCAGTAGTATCCAGGTTGGGTATGGCTACACCTTC
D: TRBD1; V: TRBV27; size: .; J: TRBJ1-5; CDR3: CASNPRTGVSVNQPQHF; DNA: TGTGCCAGCAACCCCCGGACAGGGGTTTCGGTCAATCAGCCCCAGCATTTT
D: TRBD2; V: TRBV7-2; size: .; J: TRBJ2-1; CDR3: CASSLAWVAGGNEQFF; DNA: TGTGCCAGCAGCTTAGCGTGGGTAGCGGGAGGCAATGAGCAGTTCTTC
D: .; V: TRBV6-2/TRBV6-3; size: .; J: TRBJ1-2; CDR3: CASSYSDGTGGGYTF; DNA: TGTGCCAGCAGTTACTCGGACGGGACTGGAGGTGGCTACACCTTC
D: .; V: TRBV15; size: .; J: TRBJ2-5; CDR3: CATSILETQYF; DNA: TGTGCCACCAGCATTCTGGAGACCCAGTACTTC
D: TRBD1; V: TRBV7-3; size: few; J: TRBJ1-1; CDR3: CASSPDRDTEAFF; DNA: TGTGCCAGCAGCCCCGACAGGGACACTGAAGCTTTCTTT
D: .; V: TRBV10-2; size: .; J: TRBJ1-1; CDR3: CASTQGTEAFF; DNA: TGCGCCAGCACACAGGGCACTGAAGCTTTCTTT
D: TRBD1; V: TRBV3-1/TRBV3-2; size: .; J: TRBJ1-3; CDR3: CASSHGQASGNTIYF; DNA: TGTGCCAGCAGCCACGGACAGGCCTCTGGAAACACCATATATTTT